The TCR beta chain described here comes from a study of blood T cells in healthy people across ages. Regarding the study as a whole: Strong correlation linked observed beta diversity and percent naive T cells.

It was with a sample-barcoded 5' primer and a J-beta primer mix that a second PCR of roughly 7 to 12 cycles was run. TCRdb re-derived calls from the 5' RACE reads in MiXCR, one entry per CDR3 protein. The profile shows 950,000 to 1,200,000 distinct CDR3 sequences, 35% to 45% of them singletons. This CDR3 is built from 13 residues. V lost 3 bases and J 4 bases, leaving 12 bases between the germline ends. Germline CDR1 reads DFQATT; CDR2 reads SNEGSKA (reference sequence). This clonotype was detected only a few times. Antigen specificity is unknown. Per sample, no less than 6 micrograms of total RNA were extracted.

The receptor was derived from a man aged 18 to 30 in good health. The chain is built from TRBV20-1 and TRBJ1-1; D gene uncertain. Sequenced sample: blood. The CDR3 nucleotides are TGCAGTGCTAGGGAGGGCTTGGGCACTGAAGCTTTCTTT. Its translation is CSAREGLGTEAFF.